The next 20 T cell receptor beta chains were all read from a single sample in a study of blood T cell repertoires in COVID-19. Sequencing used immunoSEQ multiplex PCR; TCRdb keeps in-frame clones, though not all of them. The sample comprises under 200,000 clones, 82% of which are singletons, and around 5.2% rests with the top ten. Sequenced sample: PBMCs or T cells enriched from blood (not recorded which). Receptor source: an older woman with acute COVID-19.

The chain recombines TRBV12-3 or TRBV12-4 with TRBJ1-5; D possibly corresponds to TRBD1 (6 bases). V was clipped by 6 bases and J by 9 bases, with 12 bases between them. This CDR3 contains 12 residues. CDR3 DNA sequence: TGTGCCAGCAGCCTCCAGGGGTGGCCCCAGCATTTT. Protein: CASSLQGWPQHF.

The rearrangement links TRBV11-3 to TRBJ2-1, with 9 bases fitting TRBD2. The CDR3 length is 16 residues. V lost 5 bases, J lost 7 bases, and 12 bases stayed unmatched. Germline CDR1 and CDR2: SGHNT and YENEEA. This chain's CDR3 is CASSPRGRGGRNEQFF. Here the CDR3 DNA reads TGTGCCAGCAGCCCTAGGGGGCGGGGGGGCCGTAATGAGCAGTTCTTC. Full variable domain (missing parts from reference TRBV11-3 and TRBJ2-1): EAGVVQSPRYKIIEKKQPVAFWCNPISGHNTLYWYLQNLGQGPELLIRYENEEAVDDSQLPKDRFSAERLKGVDSTLKIQPAELGDSAVYLCASSPRGRGGRNEQFFGPGTRLTVL.

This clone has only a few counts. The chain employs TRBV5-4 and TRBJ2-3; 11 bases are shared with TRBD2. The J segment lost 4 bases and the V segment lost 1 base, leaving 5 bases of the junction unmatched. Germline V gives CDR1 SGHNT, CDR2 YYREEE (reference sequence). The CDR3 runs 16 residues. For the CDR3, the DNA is TGTGCCAGCAGCTTGAGGGTAGCGGGGGGGCCAGATACGCAGTATTTT. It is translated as CASSLRVAGGPDTQYF.

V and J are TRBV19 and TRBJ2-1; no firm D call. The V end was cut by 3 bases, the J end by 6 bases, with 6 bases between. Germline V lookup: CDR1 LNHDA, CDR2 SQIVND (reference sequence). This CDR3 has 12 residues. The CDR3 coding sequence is TGTGCCAGTAGTATTTATCGCAATGAGCAGTTCTTC. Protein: CASSIYRNEQFF.

CDR3 loop: CTSSQDRERLEKLFF. CDR3 sequence (DNA): TGCACCAGCAGCCAAGATAGGGAGAGACTCGAAAAACTGTTTTTT. The chain combines TRBV1 with TRBJ1-4. TRBV1 is recorded as a pseudogene. The CDR3 contains 15 residues.

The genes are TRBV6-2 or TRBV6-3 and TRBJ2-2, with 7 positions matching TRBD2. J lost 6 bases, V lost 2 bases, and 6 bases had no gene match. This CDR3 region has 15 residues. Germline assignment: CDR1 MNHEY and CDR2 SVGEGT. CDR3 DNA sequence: TGTGCCAGCAGTTACCGGACTAGAGCCGCCGGGGAGCTGTTTTTT. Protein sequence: CASSYRTRAAGELFF.

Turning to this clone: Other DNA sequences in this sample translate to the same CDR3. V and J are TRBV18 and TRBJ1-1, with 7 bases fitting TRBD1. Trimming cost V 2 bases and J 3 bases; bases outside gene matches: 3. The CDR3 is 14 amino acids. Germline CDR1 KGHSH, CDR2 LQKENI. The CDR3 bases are TGTGCCAGCTCACCAGGAACAGGGGACACTGAAGCTTTCTTT. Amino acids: CASSPGTGDTEAFF.

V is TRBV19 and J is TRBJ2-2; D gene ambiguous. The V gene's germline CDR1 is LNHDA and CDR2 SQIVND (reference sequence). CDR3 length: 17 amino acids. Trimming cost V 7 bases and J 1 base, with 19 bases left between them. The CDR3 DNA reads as TGTGCCAGTAACCTTCTCTCCTCTCTAGGGAACACCGGGGAGCTGTTTTTT. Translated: CASNLLSSLGNTGELFF.

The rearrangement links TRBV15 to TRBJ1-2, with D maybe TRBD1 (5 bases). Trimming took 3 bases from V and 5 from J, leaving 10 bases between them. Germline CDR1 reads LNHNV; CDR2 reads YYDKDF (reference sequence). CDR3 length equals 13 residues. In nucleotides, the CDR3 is TGTGCCACCAGCAGGGGACTCGGTTATGGCTACACCTTC. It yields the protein CATSRGLGYGYTF.

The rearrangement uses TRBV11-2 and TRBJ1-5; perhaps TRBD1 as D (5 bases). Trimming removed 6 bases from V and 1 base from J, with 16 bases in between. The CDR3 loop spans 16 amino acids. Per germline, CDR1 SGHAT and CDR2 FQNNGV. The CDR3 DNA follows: TGTGCCAGCAGTTTGTCGTCCGGGGGGAGCAATCAGCCCCAGCATTTT. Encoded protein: CASSLSSGGSNQPQHF.

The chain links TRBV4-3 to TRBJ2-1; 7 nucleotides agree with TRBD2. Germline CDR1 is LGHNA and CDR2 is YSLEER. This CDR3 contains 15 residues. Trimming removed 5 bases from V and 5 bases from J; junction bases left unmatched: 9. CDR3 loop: CASSALTSDDNEQFF. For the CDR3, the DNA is TGCGCCAGCAGCGCCCTTACTAGCGACGACAATGAGCAGTTCTTC.

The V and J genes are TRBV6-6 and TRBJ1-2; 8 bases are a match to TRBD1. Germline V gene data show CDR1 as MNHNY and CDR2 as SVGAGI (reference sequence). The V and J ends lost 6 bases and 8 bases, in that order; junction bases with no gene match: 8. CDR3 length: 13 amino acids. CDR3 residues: CASRQGATRGYTF. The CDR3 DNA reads TGTGCCAGCAGGCAGGGGGCGACTCGGGGCTACACCTTC.

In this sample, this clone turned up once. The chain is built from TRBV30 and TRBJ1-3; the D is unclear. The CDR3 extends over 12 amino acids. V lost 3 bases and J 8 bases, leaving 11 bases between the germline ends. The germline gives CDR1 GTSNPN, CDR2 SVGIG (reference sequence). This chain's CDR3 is CAWSAMRDTIYF. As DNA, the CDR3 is TGTGCCTGGAGCGCAATGCGGGACACCATATATTTT.

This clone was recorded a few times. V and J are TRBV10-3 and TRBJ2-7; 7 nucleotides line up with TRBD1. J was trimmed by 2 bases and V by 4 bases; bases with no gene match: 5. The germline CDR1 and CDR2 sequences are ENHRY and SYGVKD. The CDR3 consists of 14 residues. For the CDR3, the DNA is TGTGCCATCAGTGTAGGGGGCAGCACCTACGAGCAGTACGTC. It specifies CAISVGGSTYEQYV.

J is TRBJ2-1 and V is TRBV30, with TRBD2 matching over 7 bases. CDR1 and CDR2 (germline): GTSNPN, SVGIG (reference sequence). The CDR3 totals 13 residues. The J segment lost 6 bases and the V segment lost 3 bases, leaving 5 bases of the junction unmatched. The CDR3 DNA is TGTGCCTGGAGCGGCGGGAGAGGCAATGAGCAGTTCTTC. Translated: CAWSGGRGNEQFF. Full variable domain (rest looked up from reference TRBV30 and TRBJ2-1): SQTIHQWPATLVQPVGSPLSLECTVEGTSNPNLYWYRQAAGRGLQLLFYSVGIGQISSEVPQNLSASRPQDRQFILSSKKLLLSDSGFYLCAWSGGRGNEQFFGPGTRLTVL.

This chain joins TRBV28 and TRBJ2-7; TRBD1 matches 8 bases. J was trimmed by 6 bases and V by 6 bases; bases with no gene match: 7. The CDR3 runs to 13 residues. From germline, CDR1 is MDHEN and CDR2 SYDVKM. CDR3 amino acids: CASRTGEASEQYF. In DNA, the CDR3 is TGTGCCAGCAGGACAGGGGAGGCAAGCGAGCAGTACTTC.

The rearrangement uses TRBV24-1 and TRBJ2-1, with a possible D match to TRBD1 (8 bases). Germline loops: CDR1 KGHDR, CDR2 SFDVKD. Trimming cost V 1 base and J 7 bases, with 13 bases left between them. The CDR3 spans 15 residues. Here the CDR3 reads CATSDFGQGGNEQFF. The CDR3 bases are TGTGCCACCAGTGATTTCGGACAGGGAGGGAATGAGCAGTTCTTC.

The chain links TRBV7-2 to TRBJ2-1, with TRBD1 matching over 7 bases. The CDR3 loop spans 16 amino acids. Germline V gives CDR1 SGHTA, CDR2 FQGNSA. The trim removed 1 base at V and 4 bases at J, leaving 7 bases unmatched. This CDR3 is CASSLGQGMPYNEQFF. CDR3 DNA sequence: TGTGCCAGCAGCTTAGGACAGGGCATGCCGTACAATGAGCAGTTCTTC.

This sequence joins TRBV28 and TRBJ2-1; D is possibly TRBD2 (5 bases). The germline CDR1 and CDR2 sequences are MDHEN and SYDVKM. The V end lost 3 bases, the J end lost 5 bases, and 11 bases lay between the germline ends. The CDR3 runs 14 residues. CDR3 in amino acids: CASSFAGTNNEQFF. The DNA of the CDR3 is TGTGCCAGCAGTTTCGCGGGTACCAACAATGAGCAGTTCTTC.

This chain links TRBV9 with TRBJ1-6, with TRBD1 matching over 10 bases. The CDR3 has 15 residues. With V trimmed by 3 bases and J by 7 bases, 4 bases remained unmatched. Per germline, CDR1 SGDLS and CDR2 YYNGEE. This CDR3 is CASSGRQGANSPLHF. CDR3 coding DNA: TGTGCCAGCAGCGGCCGACAGGGGGCAAATTCACCCCTCCACTTT.